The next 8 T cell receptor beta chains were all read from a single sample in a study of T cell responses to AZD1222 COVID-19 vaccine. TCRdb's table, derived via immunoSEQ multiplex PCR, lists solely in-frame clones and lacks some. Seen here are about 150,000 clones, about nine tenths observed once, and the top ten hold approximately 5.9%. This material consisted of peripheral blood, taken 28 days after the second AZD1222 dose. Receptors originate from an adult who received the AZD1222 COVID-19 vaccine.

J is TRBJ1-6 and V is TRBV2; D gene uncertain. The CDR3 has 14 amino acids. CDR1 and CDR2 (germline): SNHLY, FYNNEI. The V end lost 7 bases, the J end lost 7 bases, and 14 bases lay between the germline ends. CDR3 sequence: CASNSQNPNSPLHF. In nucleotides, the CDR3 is TGTGCCAGCAATTCACAGAACCCGAATTCACCCCTCCACTTT. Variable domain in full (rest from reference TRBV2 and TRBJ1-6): EPEVTQTPSHQVTQMGQEVILRCVPISNHLYFYWYRQILGQKVEFLVSFYNNEISEKSEIFDDQFSVERPDGSNFTLKIRSTKLEDSAMYFCASNSQNPNSPLHFGNGTRLTVT.

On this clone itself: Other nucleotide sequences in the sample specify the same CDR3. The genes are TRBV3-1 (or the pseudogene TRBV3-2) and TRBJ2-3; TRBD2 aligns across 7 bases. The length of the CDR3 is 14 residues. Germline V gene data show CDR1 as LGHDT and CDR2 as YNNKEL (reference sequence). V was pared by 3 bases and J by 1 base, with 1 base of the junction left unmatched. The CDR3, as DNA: TGTGCCAGCAGCCAGGGGGGGGGCACAGATACGCAGTATTTT. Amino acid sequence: CASSQGGGTDTQYF.

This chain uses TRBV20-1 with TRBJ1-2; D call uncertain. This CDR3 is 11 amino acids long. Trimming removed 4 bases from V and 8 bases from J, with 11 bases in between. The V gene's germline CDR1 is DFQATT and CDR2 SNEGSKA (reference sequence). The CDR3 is CSANFQGGYTF. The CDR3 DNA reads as TGCAGTGCTAACTTTCAAGGGGGCTACACCTTC.

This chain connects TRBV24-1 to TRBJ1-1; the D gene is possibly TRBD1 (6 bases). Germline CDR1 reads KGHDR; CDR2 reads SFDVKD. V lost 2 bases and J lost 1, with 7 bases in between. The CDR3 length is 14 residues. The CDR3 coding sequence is TGTGCCACCAGTGATTCACAGGGGAACACTGAAGCTTTCTTT. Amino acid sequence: CATSDSQGNTEAFF.

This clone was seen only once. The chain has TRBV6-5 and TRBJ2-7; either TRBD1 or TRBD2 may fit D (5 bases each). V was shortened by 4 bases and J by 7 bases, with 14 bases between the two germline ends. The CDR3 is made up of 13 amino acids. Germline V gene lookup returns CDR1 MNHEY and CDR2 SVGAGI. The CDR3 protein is CASSFLGAREQYF. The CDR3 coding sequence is TGTGCCAGCAGTTTTCTCGGGGCGCGTGAGCAGTACTTC.

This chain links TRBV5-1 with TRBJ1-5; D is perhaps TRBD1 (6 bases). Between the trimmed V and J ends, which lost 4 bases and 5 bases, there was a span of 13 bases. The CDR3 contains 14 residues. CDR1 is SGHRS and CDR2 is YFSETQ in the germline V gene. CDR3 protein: CASSPEGGHQPQHF. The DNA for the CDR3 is TGCGCCAGCAGCCCGGAGGGGGGTCATCAGCCCCAGCATTTT.

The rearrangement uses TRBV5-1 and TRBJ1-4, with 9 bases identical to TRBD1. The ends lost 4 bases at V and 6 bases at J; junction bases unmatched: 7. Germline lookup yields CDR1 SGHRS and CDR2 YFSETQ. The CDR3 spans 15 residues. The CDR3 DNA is TGCGCCAGCAGCCCAGAGGGACAGGGACATGAAAAACTGTTTTTT. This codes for CASSPEGQGHEKLFF.

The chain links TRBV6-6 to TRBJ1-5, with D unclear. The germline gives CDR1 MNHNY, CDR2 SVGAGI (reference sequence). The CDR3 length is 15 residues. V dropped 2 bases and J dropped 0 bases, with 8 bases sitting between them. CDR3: CASSYEQASNQPQHF. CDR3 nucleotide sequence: TGTGCCAGCAGTTACGAGCAGGCTAGCAATCAGCCCCAGCATTTT.